Below, 5 T cell receptor beta chains from the same sample are listed, as sequenced in a study of cytotoxic CD8 clonotypes in ibrutinib-treated CLL. This table comes from immunoSEQ multiplex PCR, and its TCRdb copy is limited to in-frame clones, with some not included. Of tens of thousands of clones in the sample, 60% to 75% are singletons; the top ten hold around an eighth. Sequences were derived from PBMCs, sampled after 12 months of ibrutinib treatment. Receptor source: a human donor with chronic lymphocytic leukemia.

The chain is built from TRBV29-1 and TRBJ1-1; D unclear. V dropped 7 bases and J dropped 1 base, with 13 bases sitting between them. The length of the CDR3 is 13 residues. Germline values: CDR1 SQVTM, CDR2 ANQGSEA. CDR3 residues: CSATKTANTEAFF. The CDR3 DNA is TGCAGCGCAACAAAGACGGCGAACACTGAAGCTTTCTTT.

The chain links TRBV6-5 to TRBJ1-4, with D tentatively TRBD1 (5 bases). The length of the CDR3 is 14 residues. Germline CDR1 and CDR2: MNHEY and SVGAGI. The V end was cut by 4 bases, the J end by 2 bases, with 8 bases between. CDR3 nucleotides: TGTGCCAGCAGTTCGGGGGGGACTAATGAAAAACTGTTTTTT. Protein product: CASSSGGTNEKLFF.

The chain is built from TRBV11-3 and TRBJ1-1; D is unclear. Trimming shortened V by 1 base and J by 1 base, and 7 bases separated the two germline ends. This CDR3 is 14 amino acids long. Looked up from germline, CDR1 is SGHNT and CDR2 is YENEEA. DNA for the CDR3: TGTGCCAGCAGCTTAGGGCGGGCGAACACTGAAGCTTTCTTT. Translated: CASSLGRANTEAFF.

This chain uses TRBV11-2 with TRBJ2-5, with TRBD2 as a possible D gene (6 bases). This CDR3 is built from 13 residues. CDR1 is SGHAT and CDR2 is FQNNGV in the germline V gene. Between the trimmed V and J ends, which lost 5 bases and 4 bases, there was a span of 11 bases. The CDR3 sequence is CASSPGTPETQYF. CDR3 coding DNA: TGTGCCAGCAGCCCGGGGACTCCAGAGACCCAGTACTTC.

The chain is built from TRBV18 and TRBJ1-1; D gene uncertain. Trimming pared 2 bases from V and 6 bases from J, leaving 13 bases between. CDR3 length: 14 residues. Germline V gives CDR1 KGHSH, CDR2 LQKENI. The CDR3 DNA reads as TGTGCCAGCTCACCAGGATCGCAGAGCGCTGAAGCTTTCTTT. Amino acid sequence: CASSPGSQSAEAFF.